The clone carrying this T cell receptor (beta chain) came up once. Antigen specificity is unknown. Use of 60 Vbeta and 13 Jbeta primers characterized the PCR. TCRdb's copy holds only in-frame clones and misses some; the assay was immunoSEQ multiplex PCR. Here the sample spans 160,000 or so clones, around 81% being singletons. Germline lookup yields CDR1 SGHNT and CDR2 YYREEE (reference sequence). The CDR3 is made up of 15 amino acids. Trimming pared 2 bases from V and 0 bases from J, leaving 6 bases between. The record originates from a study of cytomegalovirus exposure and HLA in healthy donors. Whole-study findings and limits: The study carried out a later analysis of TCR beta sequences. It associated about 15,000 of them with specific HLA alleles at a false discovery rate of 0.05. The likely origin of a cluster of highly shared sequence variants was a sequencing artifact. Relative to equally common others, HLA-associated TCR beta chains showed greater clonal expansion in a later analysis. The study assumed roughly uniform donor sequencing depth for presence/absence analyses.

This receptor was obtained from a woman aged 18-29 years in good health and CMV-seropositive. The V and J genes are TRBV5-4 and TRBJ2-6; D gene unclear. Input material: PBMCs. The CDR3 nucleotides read TGTGCCAGCAGCTTATCAGACTCTGGGGCCAACGTCCTGACTTTC. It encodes CASSLSDSGANVLTF.